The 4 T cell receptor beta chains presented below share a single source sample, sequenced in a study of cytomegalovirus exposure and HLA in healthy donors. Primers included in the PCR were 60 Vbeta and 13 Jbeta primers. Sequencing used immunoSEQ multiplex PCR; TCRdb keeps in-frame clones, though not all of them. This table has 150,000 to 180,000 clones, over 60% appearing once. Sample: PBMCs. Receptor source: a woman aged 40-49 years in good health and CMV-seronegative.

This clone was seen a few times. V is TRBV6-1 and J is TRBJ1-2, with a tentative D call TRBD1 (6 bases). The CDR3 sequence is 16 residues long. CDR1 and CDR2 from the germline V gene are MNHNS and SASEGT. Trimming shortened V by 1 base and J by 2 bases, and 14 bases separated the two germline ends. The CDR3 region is CASSEGVTGPNYGYTF. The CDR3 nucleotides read TGTGCCAGCAGTGAAGGGGTGACAGGCCCAAACTATGGCTACACCTTC.

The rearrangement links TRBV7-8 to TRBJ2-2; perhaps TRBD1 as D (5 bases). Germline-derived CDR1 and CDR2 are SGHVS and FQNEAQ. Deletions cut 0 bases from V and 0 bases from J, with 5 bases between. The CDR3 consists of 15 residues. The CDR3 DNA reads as TGTGCCAGCAGCTTAGCGGGGCCGAACACCGGGGAGCTGTTTTTT. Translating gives CASSLAGPNTGELFF.

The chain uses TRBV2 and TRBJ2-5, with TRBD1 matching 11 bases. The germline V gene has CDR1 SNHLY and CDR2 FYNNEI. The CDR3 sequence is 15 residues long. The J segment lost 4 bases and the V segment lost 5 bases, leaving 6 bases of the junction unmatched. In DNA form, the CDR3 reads TGTGCCAGCAGTCCGCGGACAGGGGGCGCAGAGACCCAGTACTTC. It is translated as CASSPRTGGAETQYF.

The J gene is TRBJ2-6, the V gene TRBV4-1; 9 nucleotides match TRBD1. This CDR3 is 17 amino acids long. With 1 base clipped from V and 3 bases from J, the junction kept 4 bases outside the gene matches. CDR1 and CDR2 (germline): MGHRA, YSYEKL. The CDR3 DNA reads TGCGCCAGCAGCCAAGGGACAGGGGAGATTGGGGCCAACGTCCTGACTTTC. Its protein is CASSQGTGEIGANVLTF.